Listed below are T cell receptor beta chains from one sample, sequenced in a study of CD8 T cells in ankylosing spondylitis. TCRdb re-derived calls from the 5' RACE reads in MiXCR, one entry per CDR3 protein. The sample has some 38,000 distinct CDR3 sequences; approximately 10% are singletons. The material sequenced was blood, either unsorted or a sorted T cell fraction (not recorded which). These TCRs come from a male donor with ankylosing spondylitis or in good health (not recorded which). Both conserved end residues are part of each CDR3. D genes are given only for firm matches. Clone size, where shown, is once, few, many, or a class for clones that have expanded.

v_gene: TRBV28; j_gene: TRBJ1-1; d_gene: NA; abundance: many; CDR3nt: TGTGCCAGTGGAGACAGCACCTTGAACACTGAAGCTTTCTTT; CDR3aa: CASGDSTLNTEAFF
v_gene: TRBV3-1; j_gene: TRBJ1-2; d_gene: TRBD1; abundance: few; CDR3nt: TGTGCCAGCAGCCAGGGACAGGGGTATGGCTACACCTTC; CDR3aa: CASSQGQGYGYTF
v_gene: TRBV6-1; j_gene: TRBJ2-2; d_gene: TRBD1; abundance: many; CDR3nt: TGTGCCAGCACCCCCCACGGGACAGGATTAACCGGGGAGCTGTTTTTT; CDR3aa: CASTPHGTGLTGELFF
v_gene: TRBV7-8; j_gene: TRBJ2-1; d_gene: TRBD2; abundance: few; CDR3nt: TGTGCCAGCAGCTTAGTGGGGACTAGCATCAATGAGCAGTTCTTC; CDR3aa: CASSLVGTSINEQFF
v_gene: TRBV15; j_gene: TRBJ2-7; d_gene: NA; abundance: NA; CDR3nt: TGTGCCACCAGCAGAGGTCAGGGCGCCTACGAGCAGTACTTC; CDR3aa: CATSRGQGAYEQYF
v_gene: TRBV5-6; j_gene: TRBJ1-1; d_gene: NA; abundance: many; CDR3nt: TGTGCCAGCAGCTTGGGGGGGACGGGGATGAACACTGAAGCTTTCTTT; CDR3aa: CASSLGGTGMNTEAFF
v_gene: TRBV28; j_gene: TRBJ2-1; d_gene: TRBD2; abundance: many; CDR3nt: TGTGCCAGCAGTTGGACTAGCGGGGAGCAGTTCTTC; CDR3aa: CASSWTSGEQFF
v_gene: TRBV5-6; j_gene: TRBJ2-3; d_gene: TRBD2; abundance: many; CDR3nt: TGTGCCAGCAGCGTCTGGTGGCGGGAGGGTGCGGATACGCAGTATTTT; CDR3aa: CASSVWWREGADTQYF
v_gene: TRBV30; j_gene: TRBJ1-2; d_gene: NA; abundance: many; CDR3nt: TGTGCCTGGAGGGGGACCGTCCTCGTCAGCTACACCTTC; CDR3aa: CAWRGTVLVSYTF
v_gene: TRBV7-2; j_gene: TRBJ1-1; d_gene: NA; abundance: NA; CDR3nt: TGTGCCAGCAGCCCACAAATTTGGGTTACTGAAGCTTTCTTT; CDR3aa: CASSPQIWVTEAFF
v_gene: TRBV4-1; j_gene: TRBJ1-4; d_gene: NA; abundance: many; CDR3nt: TGCGCCAGCAGCCAAGACAGGGTGGGGAATGAAAAACTGTTTTTT; CDR3aa: CASSQDRVGNEKLFF
v_gene: TRBV7-2; j_gene: TRBJ2-4; d_gene: TRBD2; abundance: NA; CDR3nt: TGTGCCAGCAGCTCCGAAGGGGCTAGCGGGAGGAACATTCAGTACTTC; CDR3aa: CASSSEGASGRNIQYF
v_gene: TRBV11-2; j_gene: TRBJ2-3; d_gene: NA; abundance: many; CDR3nt: TGTGCCAGCAGCTTAGATTTGACGGGGAGCCTCACAGATACGCAGTATTTT; CDR3aa: CASSLDLTGSLTDTQYF
v_gene: TRBV6-5; j_gene: TRBJ2-3; d_gene: TRBD1; abundance: many; CDR3nt: TGTGCCAGCAGTTCCGGGACAGTTTCAGATACGCAGTATTTT; CDR3aa: CASSSGTVSDTQYF
v_gene: TRBV7-2; j_gene: TRBJ2-3; d_gene: NA; abundance: many; CDR3nt: TGTGCCAGCAGCTTATCTGGGGGGGCAACAGATACGCAGTATTTT; CDR3aa: CASSLSGGATDTQYF
v_gene: TRBV10-3; j_gene: TRBJ2-3; d_gene: NA; abundance: many; CDR3nt: TGTGCCATCAGTGCGTCCGGGTTCCAGTTTAGCACAGATACGCAGTATTTT; CDR3aa: CAISASGFQFSTDTQYF
v_gene: TRBV7-2; j_gene: TRBJ2-5; d_gene: NA; abundance: NA; CDR3nt: TGTGCCAGCAGCGTAAATAAGGGCGAGACCCAGTACTTC; CDR3aa: CASSVNKGETQYF
v_gene: TRBV7-2; j_gene: TRBJ2-1; d_gene: TRBD2; abundance: many; CDR3nt: TGTGCCAGCAGCACTACTAGCGGGAGAAACAATGAGCAGTTCTTC; CDR3aa: CASSTTSGRNNEQFF
v_gene: TRBV7-9; j_gene: TRBJ2-2; d_gene: NA; abundance: many; CDR3nt: TGTGCCAGCAGCCTTCAGAGCACCGGGGAGCTGTTTTTT; CDR3aa: CASSLQSTGELFF
v_gene: TRBV6-1; j_gene: TRBJ2-7; d_gene: TRBD2; abundance: many; CDR3nt: TGTGCCAGCACCCCGACTAGCGGGACCTACGAGCAGTACTTC; CDR3aa: CASTPTSGTYEQYF
v_gene: TRBV7-8; j_gene: TRBJ2-2; d_gene: NA; abundance: NA; CDR3nt: TGTGCCAGCAGCTTAGCGAGCGGCGGGGCGAACACCGGGGAGCTGTTTTTT; CDR3aa: CASSLASGGANTGELFF
v_gene: TRBV4-1; j_gene: TRBJ2-1; d_gene: NA; abundance: many; CDR3nt: TGCGCCAGCAGTACAGAGCGCGGAGGGGGCCACAATGAGCAGTTCTTC; CDR3aa: CASSTERGGGHNEQFF
v_gene: TRBV27; j_gene: TRBJ1-1; d_gene: NA; abundance: many; CDR3nt: TGTGCCAGCAGTCGACAGTTGAACACTGAAGCTTTCTTT; CDR3aa: CASSRQLNTEAFF
v_gene: TRBV28; j_gene: TRBJ1-2; d_gene: NA; abundance: many; CDR3nt: TGTGCCAGCAGCGGGGACGCAGCTAACTATGGCTACACCTTC; CDR3aa: CASSGDAANYGYTF
v_gene: TRBV20-1; j_gene: TRBJ2-3; d_gene: TRBD2; abundance: many; CDR3nt: TGCAGTGCTCTTCGGGGGGTGTCCGGGTCAGATACGCAGTATTTT; CDR3aa: CSALRGVSGSDTQYF
v_gene: TRBV6-1; j_gene: TRBJ1-5; d_gene: NA; abundance: many; CDR3nt: TGTGCCACTCGTATTGGGGCCGGCACCAATCAGCCCCAGCATTTT; CDR3aa: CATRIGAGTNQPQHF
v_gene: TRBV3-1; j_gene: TRBJ2-3; d_gene: TRBD2; abundance: many; CDR3nt: TGTGCCAGCCGAGAAGACCCTAGCGGGAAAGTAGATACGCAGTATTTT; CDR3aa: CASREDPSGKVDTQYF
v_gene: TRBV6-1; j_gene: TRBJ2-3; d_gene: NA; abundance: NA; CDR3nt: TGTGCCAGCGGGGAAGGAATGGGCACAGATACGCAGTATTTT; CDR3aa: CASGEGMGTDTQYF
v_gene: TRBV18; j_gene: TRBJ2-7; d_gene: TRBD1; abundance: NA; CDR3nt: TGTGCCAGCTCACCTGCCCGGGACAGGGGACGCGAGCAGTACTTC; CDR3aa: CASSPARDRGREQYF
v_gene: TRBV21-1; j_gene: TRBJ2-1; d_gene: NA; abundance: NA; CDR3nt: TGTGCCAGCAGCCCGAGTAGGGGGCTCGGTGAGCAGTTCTTC; CDR3aa: CASSPSRGLGEQFF
v_gene: TRBV7-2; j_gene: TRBJ2-7; d_gene: NA; abundance: many; CDR3nt: TGTGCCAGCAGCTTAGCTAGCATATCGTCCTACGAGCAGTACTTC; CDR3aa: CASSLASISSYEQYF
v_gene: TRBV10-3; j_gene: TRBJ2-7; d_gene: TRBD2; abundance: many; CDR3nt: TGTGCCATCAGTAGCACTTCCAGCGGGGGGCCCTACGAGCAGTACTTC; CDR3aa: CAISSTSSGGPYEQYF
v_gene: TRBV12-3/TRBV12-4; j_gene: TRBJ2-5; d_gene: TRBD1; abundance: many; CDR3nt: TGTGCCAGCAGTTCAGCCGGGACAGGCGCGACCCAGTACTTC; CDR3aa: CASSSAGTGATQYF
v_gene: TRBV20-1; j_gene: TRBJ1-2; d_gene: TRBD1; abundance: many; CDR3nt: TGCAGTGCTAGAATCCCGACAGGGGCTAACTATGGCTACACCTTC; CDR3aa: CSARIPTGANYGYTF
v_gene: TRBV4-1; j_gene: TRBJ1-2; d_gene: NA; abundance: many; CDR3nt: TGCGCCAGCAGCCAATCGCGGCAGGGCGGTAACTATGGCTACACCTTC; CDR3aa: CASSQSRQGGNYGYTF
v_gene: TRBV5-1; j_gene: TRBJ2-7; d_gene: TRBD2; abundance: many; CDR3nt: TGCGCCAGCAGCCTCCAAGGACTAGCCTACGAGCAGTACTTC; CDR3aa: CASSLQGLAYEQYF
v_gene: TRBV5-1; j_gene: TRBJ2-5; d_gene: TRBD2; abundance: medium-sized; CDR3nt: TGCGCCAGCAGCTTGGGACTAGCGGCACAAGAGACCCAGTACTTC; CDR3aa: CASSLGLAAQETQYF
v_gene: TRBV2; j_gene: TRBJ2-7; d_gene: NA; abundance: NA; CDR3nt: TGTGCCAGCAGTGAAGAGTTACTAGACGACTCCTACGAGCAGTACTTC; CDR3aa: CASSEELLDDSYEQYF
v_gene: TRBV3-1; j_gene: TRBJ2-7; d_gene: TRBD2; abundance: many; CDR3nt: TGTGCCAGCAGCCTCGGGACTAGCGGCCCCTACGAGCAGTACTTC; CDR3aa: CASSLGTSGPYEQYF
v_gene: TRBV4-1; j_gene: TRBJ2-1; d_gene: TRBD2; abundance: many; CDR3nt: TGCGCCAGCAGCCAAGAGGGACTAGCGGGAGGGACTACCTATGAGCAGTTCTTC; CDR3aa: CASSQEGLAGGTTYEQFF
v_gene: TRBV2; j_gene: TRBJ2-2; d_gene: NA; abundance: NA; CDR3nt: TGTGCCTGCAGCCCACCCACCATCGGAGGGGTGGGGGCCGGGGAGCTGTTTTTT; CDR3aa: CACSPPTIGGVGAGELFF
v_gene: TRBV2; j_gene: TRBJ2-5; d_gene: NA; abundance: many; CDR3nt: TGTGCCAGCAGTCAACCAAGGCAGGACGCCGCCGGAGAGACCCAGTACTTC; CDR3aa: CASSQPRQDAAGETQYF
v_gene: TRBV5-1; j_gene: TRBJ2-3; d_gene: NA; abundance: many; CDR3nt: TGCGCCAGCAGGGGCGGGAACTCTTATACGCAGTATTTT; CDR3aa: CASRGGNSYTQYF
v_gene: TRBV4-2; j_gene: TRBJ2-5; d_gene: TRBD2; abundance: many; CDR3nt: TGTGCCAGCAGCCAAGATCTAGCGGGAGGGCCGAACCAAGAGACCCAGTACTTC; CDR3aa: CASSQDLAGGPNQETQYF
v_gene: TRBV20-1; j_gene: TRBJ2-3; d_gene: NA; abundance: many; CDR3nt: TGCAGTGCTACCAAGACAGTTCGGGATACGCAGTATTTT; CDR3aa: CSATKTVRDTQYF
v_gene: TRBV4-1; j_gene: TRBJ2-3; d_gene: NA; abundance: many; CDR3nt: TGCGCCAGCAGCCAAGATCAGACAGCGCCGCAGTATTTT; CDR3aa: CASSQDQTAPQYF
v_gene: TRBV5-4; j_gene: TRBJ2-1; d_gene: TRBD2; abundance: many; CDR3nt: TGTGCCAGCAGCTTGAGAAGAGTAGGCCTAGCGGCTACCAATGAGCAGTTCTTC; CDR3aa: CASSLRRVGLAATNEQFF
v_gene: TRBV5-1; j_gene: TRBJ2-7; d_gene: TRBD1; abundance: many; CDR3nt: TGCGCCAGCAGGTTGGACAGGGGGCGGGACGAGCAGTACTTC; CDR3aa: CASRLDRGRDEQYF
v_gene: TRBV2; j_gene: TRBJ2-3; d_gene: TRBD1; abundance: NA; CDR3nt: TGTGCCAGCATCTTAATACAGGGGATCGGGGATACGCAGTATTTT; CDR3aa: CASILIQGIGDTQYF
v_gene: TRBV3-1; j_gene: TRBJ2-7; d_gene: NA; abundance: many; CDR3nt: TGTGCCAGCAGCCAAGAAGTGGCCGGCGAGCAGTACTTC; CDR3aa: CASSQEVAGEQYF
v_gene: TRBV7-3; j_gene: TRBJ1-6; d_gene: NA; abundance: NA; CDR3nt: TGTGCCAGCAGCCGGACAGCCGCGTATAATTCACCCCTCCACTTT; CDR3aa: CASSRTAAYNSPLHF
v_gene: TRBV20-1; j_gene: TRBJ1-1; d_gene: TRBD1; abundance: many; CDR3nt: TGCAGTGCTGGGGACAGGGCGACCACTGAAGCTTTCTTT; CDR3aa: CSAGDRATTEAFF
v_gene: TRBV12-3/TRBV12-4; j_gene: TRBJ2-2; d_gene: NA; abundance: many; CDR3nt: TGTGCCAGCAGTTTTGGTAGCGAGGGGGAGCTGTTTTTT; CDR3aa: CASSFGSEGELFF
v_gene: TRBV27; j_gene: TRBJ1-1; d_gene: NA; abundance: NA; CDR3nt: TGTGCCAGCAGTTCGGGACTCATAAACACTGAAGCTTTCTTT; CDR3aa: CASSSGLINTEAFF
v_gene: TRBV6-2/TRBV6-3; j_gene: TRBJ2-5; d_gene: NA; abundance: many; CDR3nt: TGTGCCAGCAGCCCCGCAGAGGAGGAGACCCAGTACTTC; CDR3aa: CASSPAEEETQYF